This TCR beta chain was sequenced during a study of PD-L1 blockade in urothelial cancer. Looking at the study overall: The analyses of blood took place 3 weeks (second dose) and 6 weeks after treatment start. Each blood sample yielded a median of about 130,000 T cells.

Time point denoted: pretreatment peripheral blood. TCRdb's table, derived via immunoSEQ multiplex PCR, lists solely in-frame clones and lacks some. This sample has 70,000 or so clones; 75% to 90% occur once, and the top ten carry under 6%. Germline CDR1 reads SGHTA; CDR2 reads FQGTGA. This CDR3 contains 18 residues. Unmatched junction bases numbered 8, after V lost 4 bases and J lost 2 bases. The sequence derives from a man aged 70-80 years with urothelial cancer. Sequenced here: PBMCs, sampled around atezolizumab (anti-PD-L1) treatment. The chain links TRBV7-3 to TRBJ2-2, with 12 bases that match TRBD2. The CDR3 sequence: CASSSTSGGILNTGELFF. As DNA, the CDR3 is TGTGCCAGCAGCTCGACTAGCGGGGGAATCCTCAACACCGGGGAGCTGTTTTTT.